This T cell receptor (beta chain) was captured by sequencing in a study of blood T cell repertoires in COVID-19. On the study more broadly: Both acute and convalescent COVID-19 samples were obtained from the United States, Italy and Spain.

Everyone who took part was about 18 to 90 years old, and they came from 24 US areas. Germline CDR1 reads SGHDT; CDR2 reads YYEEEE. V trimming: 2 bases; J trimming: 12 bases; junction bases outside the gene matches: 11. This CDR3 has 15 amino acids. Study processing details: Nucleated cell number was recorded as an estimate derived from reference gene primer amplification. Here immunoSEQ multiplex PCR was the method, and the copy in TCRdb shows in-frame clones only, minus some. V, J and clone size were drawn from that table, and D and trimming were deduced from the DNA. Found here are some 300,000 clones, around nine tenths of them singletons; the top ten hold less than 3.5%.

The TCR originated in a woman aged 50 to 60 who had been exposed to COVID-19. The source material was PBMCs or T cells enriched from blood (not recorded which). The genes are TRBV5-6 and TRBJ2-1, with 10 bases aligning to TRBD1. CDR3 DNA: TGTGCCAGCAGCTTCCTCGACAGGGGGCAGACGGGGCAGTTCTTC. This codes for CASSFLDRGQTGQFF.